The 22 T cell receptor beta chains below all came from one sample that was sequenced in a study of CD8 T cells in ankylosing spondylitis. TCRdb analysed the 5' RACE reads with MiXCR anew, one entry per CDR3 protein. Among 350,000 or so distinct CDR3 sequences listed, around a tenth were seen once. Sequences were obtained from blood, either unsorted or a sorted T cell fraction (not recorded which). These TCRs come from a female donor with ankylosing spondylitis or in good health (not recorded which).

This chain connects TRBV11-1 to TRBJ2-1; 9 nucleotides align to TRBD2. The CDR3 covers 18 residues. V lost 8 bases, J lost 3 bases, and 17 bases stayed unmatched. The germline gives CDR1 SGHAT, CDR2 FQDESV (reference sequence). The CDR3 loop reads CASGEGLALGLVYNEQFF. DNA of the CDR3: TGTGCCAGCGGAGAGGGACTAGCCCTGGGGTTAGTCTACAATGAGCAGTTCTTC. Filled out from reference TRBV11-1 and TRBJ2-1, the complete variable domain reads EAEVAQSPRYKITEKSQAVAFWCDPISGHATLYWYRQILGQGPELLVQFQDESVVDDSQLPKDRFSAERLKGVDSTLKIQPAELGDSAMYLCASGEGLALGLVYNEQFFGPGTRLTVL.

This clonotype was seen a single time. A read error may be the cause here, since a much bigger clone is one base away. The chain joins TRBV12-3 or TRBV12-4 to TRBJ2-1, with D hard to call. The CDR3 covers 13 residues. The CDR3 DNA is TGTGCCAGCAGTTTACAAGGGATCAGTGAGCCGTTCTTC. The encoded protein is CASSLQGISEPFF.

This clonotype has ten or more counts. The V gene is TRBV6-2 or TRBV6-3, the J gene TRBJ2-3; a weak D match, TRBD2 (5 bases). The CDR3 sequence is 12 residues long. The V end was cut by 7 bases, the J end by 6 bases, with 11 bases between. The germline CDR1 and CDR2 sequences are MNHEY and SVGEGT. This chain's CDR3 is CASNRWEDTQYF. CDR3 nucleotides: TGTGCCAGCAACCGTTGGGAGGATACGCAGTATTTT.

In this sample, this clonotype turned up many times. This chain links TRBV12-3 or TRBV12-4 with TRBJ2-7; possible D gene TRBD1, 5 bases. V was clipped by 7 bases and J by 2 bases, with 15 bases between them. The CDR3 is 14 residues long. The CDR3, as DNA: TGTGCCAGCACCAATAGAGACAGCCCCTACGAGCAGTACTTC. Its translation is CASTNRDSPYEQYF.

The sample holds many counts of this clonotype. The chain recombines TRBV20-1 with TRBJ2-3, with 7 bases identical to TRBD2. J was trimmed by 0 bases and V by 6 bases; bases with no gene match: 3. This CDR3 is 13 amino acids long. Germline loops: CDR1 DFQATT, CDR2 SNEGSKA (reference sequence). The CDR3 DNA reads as TGCAGTGCCAGGCGGGGGAGCACAGATACGCAGTATTTT. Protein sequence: CSARRGSTDTQYF.

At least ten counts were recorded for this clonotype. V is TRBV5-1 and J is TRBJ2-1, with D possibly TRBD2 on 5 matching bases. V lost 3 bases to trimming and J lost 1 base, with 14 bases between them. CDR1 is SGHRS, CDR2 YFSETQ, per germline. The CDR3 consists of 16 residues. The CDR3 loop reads CASSWAPGKSYNEQFF. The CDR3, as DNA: TGCGCCAGCAGCTGGGCCCCGGGGAAATCCTACAATGAGCAGTTCTTC.

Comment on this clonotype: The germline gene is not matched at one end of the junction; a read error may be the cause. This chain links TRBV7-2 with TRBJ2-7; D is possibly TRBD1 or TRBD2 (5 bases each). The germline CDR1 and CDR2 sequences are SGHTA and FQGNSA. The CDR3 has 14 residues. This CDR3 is CASSLSGTSYEPYF. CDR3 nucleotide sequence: TGTGCCAGCAGCTTATCAGGGACCTCCTACGAGCCGTACTTC.

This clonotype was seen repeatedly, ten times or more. In DNA, the CDR3 is TGTGCCAGCAGGGGACAGGGTGGGATTGGTTCACCCCTCCACTTT. This gives the protein CASRGQGGIGSPLHF. V and J are TRBV12-3 or TRBV12-4 and TRBJ1-6; 9 nucleotides match TRBD1. Germline trimming cut 6 bases from V and 9 bases from J; bases unmatched to any gene: 9. CDR3 length: 15 residues.

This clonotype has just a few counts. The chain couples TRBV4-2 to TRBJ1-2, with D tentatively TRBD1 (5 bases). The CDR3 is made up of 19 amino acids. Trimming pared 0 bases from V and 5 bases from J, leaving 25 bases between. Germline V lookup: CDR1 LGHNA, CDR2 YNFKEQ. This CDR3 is CASSQDSPLRAGLKYGYTF. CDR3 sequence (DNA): TGTGCCAGCAGCCAAGATTCTCCTCTACGAGCAGGGTTGAAATATGGCTACACCTTC.

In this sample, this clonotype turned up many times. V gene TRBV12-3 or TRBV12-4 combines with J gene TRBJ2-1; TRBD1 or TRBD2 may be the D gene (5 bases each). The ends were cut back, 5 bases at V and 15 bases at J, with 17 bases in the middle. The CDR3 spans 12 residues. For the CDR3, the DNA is TGTGCCAGCAGTGGCACGGACGGGGCGAGGTTCTTC. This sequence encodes CASSGTDGARFF.

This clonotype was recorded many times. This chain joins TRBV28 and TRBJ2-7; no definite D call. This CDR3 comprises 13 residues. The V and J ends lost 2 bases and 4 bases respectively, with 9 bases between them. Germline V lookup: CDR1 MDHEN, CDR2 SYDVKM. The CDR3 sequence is CASSLGRSYEQYF. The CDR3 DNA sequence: TGTGCCAGCAGTTTAGGTAGATCTTACGAGCAGTACTTC.

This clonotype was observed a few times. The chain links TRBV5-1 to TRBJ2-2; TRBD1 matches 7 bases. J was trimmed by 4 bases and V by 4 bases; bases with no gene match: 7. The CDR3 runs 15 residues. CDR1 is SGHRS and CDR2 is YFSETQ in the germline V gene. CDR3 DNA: TGCGCCAGCAGCCCCGGTAGGGGGCCCACCGGGGAGCTGTTTTTT. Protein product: CASSPGRGPTGELFF.

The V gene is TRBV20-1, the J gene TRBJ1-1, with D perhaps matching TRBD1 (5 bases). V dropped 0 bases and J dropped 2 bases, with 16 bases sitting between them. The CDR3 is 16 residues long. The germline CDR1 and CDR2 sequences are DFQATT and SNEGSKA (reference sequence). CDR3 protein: CSARELLTDTNTEAFF. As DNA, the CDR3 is TGCAGTGCTAGAGAACTACTGACAGATACTAACACTGAAGCTTTCTTT.

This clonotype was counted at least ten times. The CDR3 DNA is TGCGCCAGCAGCACGCTGGGACAGGGGGCGGCAGATACGCAGTATTTT. Protein sequence: CASSTLGQGAADTQYF. This chain connects TRBV5-1 to TRBJ2-3; 12 nucleotides align to TRBD1. The CDR3 consists of 16 residues. Germline V gives CDR1 SGHRS, CDR2 YFSETQ. Losses at the gene ends were 4 bases for V and 4 bases for J; bases not matched to a gene: 7.

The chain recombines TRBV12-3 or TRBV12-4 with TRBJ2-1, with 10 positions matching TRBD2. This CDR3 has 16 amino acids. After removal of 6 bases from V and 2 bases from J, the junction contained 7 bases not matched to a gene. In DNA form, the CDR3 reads TGTGCCAGCAGCCTAGGACTAGCGGAACCCTACAATGAGCAGTTCTTC. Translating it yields CASSLGLAEPYNEQFF.

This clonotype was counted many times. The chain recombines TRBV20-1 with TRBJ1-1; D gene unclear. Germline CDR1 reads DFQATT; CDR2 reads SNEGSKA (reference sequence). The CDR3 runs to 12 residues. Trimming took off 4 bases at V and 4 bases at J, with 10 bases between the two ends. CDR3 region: CSAITDFTEAFF. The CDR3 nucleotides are TGCAGTGCTATCACAGATTTCACTGAAGCTTTCTTT.

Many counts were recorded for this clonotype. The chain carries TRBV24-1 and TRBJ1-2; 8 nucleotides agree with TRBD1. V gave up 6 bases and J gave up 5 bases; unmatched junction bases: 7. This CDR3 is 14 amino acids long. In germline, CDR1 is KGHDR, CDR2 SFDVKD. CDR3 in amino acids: CATSPRQGLYGYTF. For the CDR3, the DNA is TGTGCCACCAGTCCTAGACAGGGGCTATATGGCTACACCTTC.

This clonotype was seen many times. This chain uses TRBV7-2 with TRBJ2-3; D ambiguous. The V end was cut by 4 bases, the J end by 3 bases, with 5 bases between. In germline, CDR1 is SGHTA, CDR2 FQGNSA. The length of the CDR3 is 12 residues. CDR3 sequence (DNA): TGTGCCAGCAGCTCGCAGACAGATACGCAGTATTTT. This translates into CASSSQTDTQYF.

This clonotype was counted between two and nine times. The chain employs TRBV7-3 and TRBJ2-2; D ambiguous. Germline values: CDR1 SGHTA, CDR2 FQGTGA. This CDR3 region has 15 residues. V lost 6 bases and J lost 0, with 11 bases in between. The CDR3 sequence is CASSQTGPNTGELFF. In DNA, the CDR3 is TGTGCCAGCAGTCAAACGGGTCCGAACACCGGGGAGCTGTTTTTT.

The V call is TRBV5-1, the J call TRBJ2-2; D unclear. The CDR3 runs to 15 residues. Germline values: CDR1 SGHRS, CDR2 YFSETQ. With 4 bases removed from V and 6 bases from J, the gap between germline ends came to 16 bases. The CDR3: CASSVEGWQAGELFF. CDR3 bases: TGCGCCAGCAGCGTGGAAGGCTGGCAGGCCGGGGAGCTGTTTTTT.

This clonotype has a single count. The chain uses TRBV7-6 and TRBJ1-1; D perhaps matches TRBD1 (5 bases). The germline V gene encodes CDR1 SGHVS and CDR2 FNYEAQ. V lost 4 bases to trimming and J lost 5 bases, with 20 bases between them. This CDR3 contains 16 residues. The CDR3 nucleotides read TGTGCCAGCAGCTCGAGCTCTCAGGGAGGTGTTACTGAAGCTTTCTTT. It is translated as CASSSSSQGGVTEAFF.

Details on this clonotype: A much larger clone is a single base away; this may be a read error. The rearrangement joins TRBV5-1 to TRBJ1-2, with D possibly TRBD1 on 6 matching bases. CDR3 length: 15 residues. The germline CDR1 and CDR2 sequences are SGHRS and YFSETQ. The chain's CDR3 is CASSLGAGQNNGDTF. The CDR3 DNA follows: TGCGCCAGCAGCTTGGGGGCGGGACAAAATAATGGCGACACCTTC.